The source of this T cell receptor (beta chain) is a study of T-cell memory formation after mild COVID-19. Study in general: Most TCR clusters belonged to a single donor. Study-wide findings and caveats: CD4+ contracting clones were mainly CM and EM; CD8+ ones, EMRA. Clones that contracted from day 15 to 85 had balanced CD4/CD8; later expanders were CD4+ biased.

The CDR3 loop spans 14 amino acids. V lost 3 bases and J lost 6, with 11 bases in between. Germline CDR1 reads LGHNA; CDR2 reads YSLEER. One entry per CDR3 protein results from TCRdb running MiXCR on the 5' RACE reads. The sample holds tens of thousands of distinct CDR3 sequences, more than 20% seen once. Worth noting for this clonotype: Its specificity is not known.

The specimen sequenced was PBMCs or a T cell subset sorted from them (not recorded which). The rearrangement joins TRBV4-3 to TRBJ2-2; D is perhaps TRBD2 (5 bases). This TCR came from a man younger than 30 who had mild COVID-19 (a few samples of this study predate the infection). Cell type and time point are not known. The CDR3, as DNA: TGCGCCAGCAGCCAGCCCGGGATCGCCGGGGAGCTGTTTTTT. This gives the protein CASSQPGIAGELFF.